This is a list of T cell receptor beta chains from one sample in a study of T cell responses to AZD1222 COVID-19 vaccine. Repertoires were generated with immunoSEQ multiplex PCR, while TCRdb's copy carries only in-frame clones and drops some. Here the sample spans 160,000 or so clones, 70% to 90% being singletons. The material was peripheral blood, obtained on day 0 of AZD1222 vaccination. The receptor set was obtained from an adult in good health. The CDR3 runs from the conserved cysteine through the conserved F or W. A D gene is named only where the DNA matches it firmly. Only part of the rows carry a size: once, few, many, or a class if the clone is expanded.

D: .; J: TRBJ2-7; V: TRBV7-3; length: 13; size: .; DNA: TGTGCCAGCAGCTCCACCGGAACTGGCGAGCAGTACTTC; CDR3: CASSSTGTGEQYF
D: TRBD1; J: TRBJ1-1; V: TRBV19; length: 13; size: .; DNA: TGTGCCAGTAGGCCCGGACAGGCCGGAAAAGCTTTCTTT; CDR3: CASRPGQAGKAFF
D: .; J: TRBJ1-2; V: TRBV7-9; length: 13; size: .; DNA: TGTGCCAGCAGCCAAGACAGTAACTATGGCTACACCTTC; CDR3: CASSQDSNYGYTF
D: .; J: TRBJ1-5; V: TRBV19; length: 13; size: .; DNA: TGTGCCAGCCTCGGGAAGCACACTCAGCCCCAGCATTTT; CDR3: CASLGKHTQPQHF
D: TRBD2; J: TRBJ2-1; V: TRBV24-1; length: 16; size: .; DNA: TGTGCCACCAGCTCGGGACTAGCGGGATTTATGAATGAGCAGTTCTTC; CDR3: CATSSGLAGFMNEQFF
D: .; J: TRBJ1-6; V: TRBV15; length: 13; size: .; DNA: TGTGCCACCAGCCGGAGGACAGAAGTGGCCCTCCACTTT; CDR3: CATSRRTEVALHF
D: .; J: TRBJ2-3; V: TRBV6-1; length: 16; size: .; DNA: TGTGCCAGCAGTGAAGCGCTAGGGGCTAGCACAGATACGCAGTATTTT; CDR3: CASSEALGASTDTQYF
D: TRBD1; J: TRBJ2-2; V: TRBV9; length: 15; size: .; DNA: TGTGCCAGCAGCGTAGAGGGACAGGGCAACCGGGAGCTGTTTTTT; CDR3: CASSVEGQGNRELFF
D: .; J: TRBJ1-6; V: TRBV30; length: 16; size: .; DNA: TGTGCCTGGAGTGTGAGGGGAGGGAGGCATAATTCACCCCTCCACTTT; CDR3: CAWSVRGGRHNSPLHF
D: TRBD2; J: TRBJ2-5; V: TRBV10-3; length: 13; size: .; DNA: TGTGCCATCAGACCCGGACTAGCGGGACCGGAGTACTTC; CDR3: CAIRPGLAGPEYF
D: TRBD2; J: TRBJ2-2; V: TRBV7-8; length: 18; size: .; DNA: TGTGCCAGCAGCCAACCTTGGACTAGCGGGGCGAACACCGGGGAGCTGTTTTTT; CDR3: CASSQPWTSGANTGELFF
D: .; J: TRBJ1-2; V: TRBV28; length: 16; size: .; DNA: TGTGCCAGCAGCTCGGCGGGCAGGGAAGTTAACTATGGCTACACCTTC; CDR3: CASSSAGREVNYGYTF
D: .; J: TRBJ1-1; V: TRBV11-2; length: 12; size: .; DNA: TGTGCCAGCAGCTCCGTAGGGGGAGCAGCTTTCTTT; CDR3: CASSSVGGAAFF
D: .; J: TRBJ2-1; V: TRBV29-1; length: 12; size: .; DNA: TGCAGCGTTGAACGGCCCGCCTATGAGCAGTTCTTC; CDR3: CSVERPAYEQFF
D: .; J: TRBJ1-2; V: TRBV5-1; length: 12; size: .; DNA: TGCGCCAGCAGCGAAGGAGGCTATGGCTACACCTTC; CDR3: CASSEGGYGYTF
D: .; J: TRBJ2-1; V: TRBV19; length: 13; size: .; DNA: TGTGCCAGTAGTATCGTCCCAGGCGATGAGCAGTTCTTC; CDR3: CASSIVPGDEQFF
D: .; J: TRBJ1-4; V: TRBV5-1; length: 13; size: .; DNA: TGCGCCAGCAGCTTGGTGCAGAATGAAAAACTGTTTTTT; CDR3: CASSLVQNEKLFF
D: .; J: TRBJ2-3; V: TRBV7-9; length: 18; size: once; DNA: TGTGCCAGCAGCCTTGGAAAGGGACGCACTCGGATGGCAGATACGCAGTATTTT; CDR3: CASSLGKGRTRMADTQYF
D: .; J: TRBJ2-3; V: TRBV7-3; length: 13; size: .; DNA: TGTGCCAGCAGCTACATCTACACAGATACGCAGTATTTT; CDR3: CASSYIYTDTQYF
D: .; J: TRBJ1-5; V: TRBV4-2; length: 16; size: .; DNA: TGTGCCAGCAGCCAAGATGAGGATTATAGCAATCAGCCCCAGCATTTT; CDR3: CASSQDEDYSNQPQHF
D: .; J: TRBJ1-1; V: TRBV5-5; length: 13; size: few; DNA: TGTGCCAGCAGCTTGTTATGGAACACTGAAGCTTTCTTT; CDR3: CASSLLWNTEAFF
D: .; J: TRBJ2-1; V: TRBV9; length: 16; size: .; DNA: TGTGCCAGCAGCGTAGTAGGTGGGAGTGGTATAGATGAGCAGTTCTTC; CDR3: CASSVVGGSGIDEQFF
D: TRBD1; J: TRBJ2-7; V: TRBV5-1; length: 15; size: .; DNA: TGCGCCAGCAGCTTGGGGCCGGGACAGTCCTACGAGCAGTACTTC; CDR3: CASSLGPGQSYEQYF
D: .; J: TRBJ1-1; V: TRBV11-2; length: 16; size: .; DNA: TGTGCCAGCAGCTTAGATAGTTTAGGGGAGAACACTGAAGCTTTCTTT; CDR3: CASSLDSLGENTEAFF
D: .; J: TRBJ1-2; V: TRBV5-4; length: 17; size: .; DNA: TGTGCCAGCAGCTTGGCGGGCAGGGAACGGCCACCGGGTGGCTACACCTTC; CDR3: CASSLAGRERPPGGYTF
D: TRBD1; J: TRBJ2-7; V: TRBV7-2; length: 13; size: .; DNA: TGTGCCAGCAGCTTTCGGACAGGGAACGAGCAGTACTTC; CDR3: CASSFRTGNEQYF
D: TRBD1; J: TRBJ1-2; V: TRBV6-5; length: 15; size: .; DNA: TGTGCCAGCAGTCCCAGGGGACAGGGGACTTCTTATGGCACCTTC; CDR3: CASSPRGQGTSYGTF